Listed here are 27 T cell receptor beta chains from one sample, sequenced in a study of siplizumab effects on memory and regulatory T cells. Produced via immunoSEQ multiplex PCR; TCRdb's table is partial and in-frame only. The table lists about 64,000 clones, roughly 96% of them singletons. Material: naive CD8+ T cells sorted from blood. These receptors came from a human donor in good health.

The V and J genes are TRBV9 and TRBJ2-3; TRBD2 matches at 9 bases. The germline gives CDR1 SGDLS, CDR2 YYNGEE. This CDR3 contains 14 residues. Germline trimming cut 5 bases from V and 3 bases from J; bases unmatched to any gene: 4. CDR3 residues: CASSLAGSTDTQYF. DNA for the CDR3: TGTGCCAGCAGTCTAGCGGGGTCTACAGATACGCAGTATTTT.

The rearrangement links TRBV6-5 to TRBJ2-7, with D perhaps TRBD2 (6 bases). The CDR3 loop spans 16 amino acids. Germline V gives CDR1 MNHEY, CDR2 SVGAGI. Trimming cost V 2 bases and J 0 bases, with 14 bases left between them. CDR3 nucleotide sequence: TGTGCCAGCAGTTACCCTCCGGGACTCGCCTCCTACGAGCAGTACTTC. Translation gives CASSYPPGLASYEQYF.

The chain has TRBV2 and TRBJ2-3; possibly TRBD2 for D (5 bases). This CDR3 is built from 13 residues. CDR1 and CDR2 (germline): SNHLY, FYNNEI. The V and J ends lost 2 bases and 7 bases respectively, with 10 bases between them. CDR3: CASSEPSINTQYF. The DNA for the CDR3 is TGTGCCAGCAGTGAACCTAGCATCAATACGCAGTATTTT.

The chain couples TRBV27 to TRBJ2-3, with 11 bases matching TRBD2. This CDR3 is built from 16 residues. CDR1 MNHEY and CDR2 SMNVEV come from the germline V gene (reference sequence). After removal of 2 bases from V and 5 bases from J, the junction contained 6 bases not matched to a gene. CDR3 loop: CASSLKTSGALDTQYF. In nucleotides, the CDR3 is TGTGCCAGCAGTTTAAAGACTAGCGGGGCATTAGATACGCAGTATTTT.

J is TRBJ2-7 and V is TRBV7-9, with D tentatively TRBD1 (6 bases). The CDR3 runs to 14 residues. Trimming removed 4 bases from V and 2 bases from J, with 12 bases in between. Germline V lookup: CDR1 SEHNR, CDR2 FQNEAQ (reference sequence). The CDR3 region has the DNA TGTGCCAGCAGCTCCAGGGGCTCCCCCTACGAGCAGTACTTC. The encoded protein is CASSSRGSPYEQYF.

The rearrangement links TRBV5-6 to TRBJ2-7; D gene ambiguous. Trimming cost V 1 base and J 2 bases, with 10 bases left between them. CDR1 and CDR2 (germline): SGHDT, YYEEEE. The CDR3 sequence is 14 residues long. The CDR3 loop is CASSLSAGTYEQYF. Here the CDR3 DNA reads TGTGCCAGCAGCTTGTCTGCCGGCACCTACGAGCAGTACTTC.

As to this clone: This sample also contains other DNA sequences that code for the same CDR3. The chain couples TRBV6-5 to TRBJ1-5, with D unclear. Germline V gives CDR1 MNHEY, CDR2 SVGAGI. Between the trimmed V and J ends, which lost 0 bases and 5 bases, there was a span of 5 bases. CDR3 length equals 13 residues. The CDR3 reads CASSYSADQPQHF. CDR3 bases: TGTGCCAGCAGTTACTCCGCGGATCAGCCCCAGCATTTT.

The chain has TRBV4-1 and TRBJ1-3, with D unresolved. Trimming pared 4 bases from V and 4 bases from J, leaving 8 bases between. The CDR3 length is 13 residues. CDR1 MGHRA and CDR2 YSYEKL come from the germline V gene. The CDR3 DNA follows: TGCGCCAGCAGCCCCGTCGAGGGAAACACCATATATTTT. This codes for CASSPVEGNTIYF.

The chain has TRBV13 and TRBJ1-4; no reliable D call. This CDR3 has 13 amino acids. Germline values: CDR1 PRHDT, CDR2 FYEKMQ (reference sequence). V was cut by 6 bases and J by 7 bases, with 12 bases left in between. CDR3 nucleotide sequence: TGTGCCAGCAGTTCCCGGGCAGGTGAAAAACTGTTTTTT. It translates to CASSSRAGEKLFF.

The chain links TRBV7-3 to TRBJ1-1; no definite D call. Germline loops: CDR1 SGHTA, CDR2 FQGTGA. Trimming took 1 base from V and 5 from J, leaving 8 bases between them. CDR3 length: 13 amino acids. The CDR3, as DNA: TGTGCCAGCAGCTTAAACGGGGTAACTGAAGCTTTCTTT. This gives the protein CASSLNGVTEAFF.

V usage is TRBV28 and J usage is TRBJ2-1; 10 bases match TRBD2. This CDR3 comprises 15 residues. The V gene's germline CDR1 is MDHEN and CDR2 SYDVKM. The trim removed 2 bases at V and 7 bases at J, leaving 5 bases unmatched. Here the CDR3 DNA reads TGTGCCAGCAGTTTAGAGCGGGGGGGCAGGAATGAGCAGTTCTTC. It encodes CASSLERGGRNEQFF.

The chain uses TRBV28 and TRBJ1-1; D unclear. Trimming shortened V by 3 bases and J by 4 bases, and 12 bases separated the two germline ends. The CDR3 length is 14 residues. Germline CDR1 MDHEN, CDR2 SYDVKM. For the CDR3, the DNA is TGTGCCAGCAGTTTCCGGGCCTTCCCCACTGAAGCTTTCTTT. Encoded protein: CASSFRAFPTEAFF.

The rearrangement joins TRBV14 to TRBJ2-5; possibly TRBD2 for D (7 bases). This CDR3 comprises 18 residues. Trimming took 0 bases from V and 5 from J, leaving 22 bases between them. Germline V lookup: CDR1 SGHDN, CDR2 FVKESK. The CDR3 coding sequence is TGTGCCAGCAGCCAAGATACCTCCTCCGGGGGGCCATGGGAGACCCAGTACTTC. Its protein product is CASSQDTSSGGPWETQYF.

The sample holds one count of this clone. The gene calls are TRBV7-9 and TRBJ2-3; 7 nucleotides agree with TRBD2. The V segment lost 3 bases and the J segment 2 bases; nucleotides outside the gene matches: 5. The CDR3 contains 15 residues. CDR1 SEHNR and CDR2 FQNEAQ come from the germline V gene (reference sequence). This CDR3 reads CASSFISGDTDTQYF. The CDR3 region has the DNA TGTGCCAGCAGCTTTATCAGCGGGGACACAGATACGCAGTATTTT. Full variable domain (rest looked up from reference TRBV7-9 and TRBJ2-3): DTGVSQNPRHKITKRGQNVTFRCDPISEHNRLYWYRQTLGQGPEFLTYFQNEAQLEKSRLLSDRFSAERPKGSFSTLEIQRTEQGDSAMYLCASSFISGDTDTQYFGPGTRLTVL.

The chain has TRBV6-4 and TRBJ1-1; unclear D gene. The CDR3 is 13 amino acids. Trimming removed 2 bases at V and 1 base at J, with 5 bases between. CDR1 and CDR2 from the germline V gene are MRHNA and SNTAGT. The CDR3 nucleotides are TGTGCCAGCAGTGACGGACCGAACACTGAAGCTTTCTTT. It codes for CASSDGPNTEAFF.

Details on this clone: At one boundary the junction diverges from the germline segment, which might be a read error. The rearrangement joins TRBV27 to TRBJ2-1, with a possible D match to TRBD2 (6 bases). The germline V gene encodes CDR1 MNHEY and CDR2 SMNVEV (reference sequence). This CDR3 is 15 amino acids long. CDR3 in DNA: TGTGCCAGCAGTCTATCTGCGGCGGGATACAATGAGCAGTTCTTC. Protein sequence: CASSLSAAGYNEQFF.

V usage is TRBV2 and J usage is TRBJ2-1, with D perhaps matching TRBD2 (5 bases). CDR1 and CDR2 from the germline V gene are SNHLY and FYNNEI. The CDR3 runs 12 residues. The V and J ends lost 6 bases and 9 bases respectively, with 12 bases between them. Here the CDR3 reads CASRRPGGEQFF. The DNA of the CDR3 is TGTGCCAGCAGGCGCCCAGGAGGTGAGCAGTTCTTC.

In its sample, this clone was seen once. The V call is TRBV5-4, the J call TRBJ2-2; possible D gene TRBD2, 7 bases. Germline values: CDR1 SGHNT, CDR2 YYREEE (reference sequence). With 0 bases removed from V and 7 bases from J, the gap between germline ends came to 13 bases. The CDR3 consists of 15 residues. The DNA of the CDR3 is TGTGCCAGCAGCTTGGCCCTAGGGGGGGGCGGGGAGCTGTTTTTT. It encodes CASSLALGGGGELFF.

The rearrangement uses TRBV29-1 and TRBJ1-1; 9 nucleotides match TRBD1. The CDR3 is made up of 14 amino acids. The germline CDR1 and CDR2 sequences are SQVTM and ANQGSEA. With 6 bases clipped from V and 0 bases from J, the junction kept 5 bases outside the gene matches. This CDR3 reads CSVTGGELNTEAFF. In DNA form, the CDR3 reads TGCAGCGTCACAGGGGGCGAGCTGAACACTGAAGCTTTCTTT.

This chain connects TRBV4-3 to TRBJ1-2; TRBD1 matches 10 bases. In germline, CDR1 is LGHNA, CDR2 YSLEER. The junction had 8 bases not matched to a gene; V was cut back by 0 bases and J by 4 bases. This CDR3 comprises 17 residues. In DNA, the CDR3 is TGCGCCAGCAGCCAAGATGTGGGACAGGGGCTTACCTATGGCTACACCTTC. Amino acid sequence: CASSQDVGQGLTYGYTF.

This clone appeared a single time. The V and J genes are TRBV19 and TRBJ2-1, with D hard to call. Deletions cut 3 bases from V and 5 bases from J, with 8 bases between. CDR3 size: 13 residues. CDR1 and CDR2 from the germline V gene are LNHDA and SQIVND (reference sequence). The CDR3 protein is CASSMGSHNEQFF. The CDR3 region has the DNA TGTGCCAGTAGTATGGGCAGCCACAATGAGCAGTTCTTC. Full variable domain (outside the CDR3, taken from reference TRBV19 and TRBJ2-1): DGGITQSPKYLFRKEGQNVTLSCEQNLNHDAMYWYRQDPGQGLRLIYYSQIVNDFQKGDIAEGYSVSREKKESFPLTVTSAQKNPTAFYLCASSMGSHNEQFFGPGTRLTVL.

The rearrangement links TRBV5-8 to TRBJ2-1; weak D call: TRBD1 (6 bases). Trimming removed 2 bases from V and 10 bases from J, with 10 bases in between. The CDR3 loop spans 12 amino acids. Germline lookup yields CDR1 SGHTS and CDR2 YDEGEE. The CDR3 here is CASSLGGFEQFF. The CDR3 DNA follows: TGTGCCAGCAGCTTAGGGGGATTCGAGCAGTTCTTC.

V is TRBV4-3 and J is TRBJ2-3, with TRBD1 identical over 8 bases. The V segment lost 0 bases and the J segment 6 bases; nucleotides outside the gene matches: 14. This CDR3 is 18 amino acids long. Germline CDR1 and CDR2: LGHNA and YSLEER. The CDR3 here is CASSQEGQGLVPLDTQYF. CDR3 coding DNA: TGCGCCAGCAGCCAAGAAGGACAGGGTCTAGTTCCCTTGGATACGCAGTATTTT.

This clone has just one count. The chain uses TRBV6-1 and TRBJ1-2; D may be TRBD1 (5 bases). Looked up from germline, CDR1 is MNHNS and CDR2 is SASEGT. V lost 3 bases and J 0 bases, leaving 17 bases between the germline ends. The length of the CDR3 is 17 residues. The CDR3 sequence: CASSEEMGRIANYGYTF. The DNA for the CDR3 is TGTGCCAGCAGTGAGGAAATGGGACGGATCGCTAACTATGGCTACACCTTC.

J is TRBJ1-2 and V is TRBV5-6, with D unclear. Germline V gene data show CDR1 as SGHDT and CDR2 as YYEEEE. The V end was cut by 3 bases, the J end by 5 bases, with 23 bases between. The CDR3 spans 17 residues. The CDR3 DNA reads as TGTGCCAGCAGCTGGACGGACTACCGATCGAACCTATATGGCTACACCTTC. Its protein is CASSWTDYRSNLYGYTF.

V is TRBV19 and J is TRBJ2-2; no clear D gene. The V end lost 6 bases, the J end lost 6 bases, and 8 bases lay between the germline ends. Germline lookup yields CDR1 LNHDA and CDR2 SQIVND (reference sequence). The CDR3 runs to 12 residues. The CDR3 DNA is TGTGCCAGTAGGACTCGGGCCGGGGAGCTGTTTTTT. It specifies CASRTRAGELFF.

This clone has a single count. The chain has TRBV4-3 and TRBJ1-2; D uncertain. The CDR3 length is 15 residues. Trimming took off 0 bases at V and 3 bases at J, with 11 bases between the two ends. CDR1 is LGHNA and CDR2 is YSLEER in the germline V gene. CDR3 coding DNA: TGCGCCAGCAGCCAAGATTTCACCTCCCACTATGGCTACACCTTC. This translates into CASSQDFTSHYGYTF.